This entry is about one TCR beta chain. Per the original data handling: Counts of nucleated cells, estimated from reference gene primer amplification, were obtained. Sequencing was performed with immunoSEQ multiplex PCR; in TCRdb, only in-frame clones are kept and a portion is missing. V and J calls and clone size are copied from that table; D and trimming were computed from the DNA. The sample includes over 130,000 clones, over 65% seen only once; the top ten take 3.5% to 5%. This entry belongs to a study of blood T cell repertoires in COVID-19. About the study: The samples span acute and convalescent COVID-19 from the United States, Italy and Spain. From T cells, B-cell-depleted T cells, or PBMCs came the material, which was cDNA or gDNA.

The CDR3 has 14 amino acids. Losses at the gene ends were 6 bases for V and 6 bases for J; bases not matched to a gene: 7. The V gene's germline CDR1 is MNHNY and CDR2 SVGAGI (reference sequence). This TCR was recovered from a woman of 80 years or more with active or convalescent COVID-19. This chain connects TRBV6-6 to TRBJ1-1; TRBD1 agrees at 10 bases. Source material: peripheral blood. The CDR3 region has the DNA TGTGCCAGCAGCGGGACAGGGGTTTCCCCTGAAGCTTTCTTT. Its translation is CASSGTGVSPEAFF.